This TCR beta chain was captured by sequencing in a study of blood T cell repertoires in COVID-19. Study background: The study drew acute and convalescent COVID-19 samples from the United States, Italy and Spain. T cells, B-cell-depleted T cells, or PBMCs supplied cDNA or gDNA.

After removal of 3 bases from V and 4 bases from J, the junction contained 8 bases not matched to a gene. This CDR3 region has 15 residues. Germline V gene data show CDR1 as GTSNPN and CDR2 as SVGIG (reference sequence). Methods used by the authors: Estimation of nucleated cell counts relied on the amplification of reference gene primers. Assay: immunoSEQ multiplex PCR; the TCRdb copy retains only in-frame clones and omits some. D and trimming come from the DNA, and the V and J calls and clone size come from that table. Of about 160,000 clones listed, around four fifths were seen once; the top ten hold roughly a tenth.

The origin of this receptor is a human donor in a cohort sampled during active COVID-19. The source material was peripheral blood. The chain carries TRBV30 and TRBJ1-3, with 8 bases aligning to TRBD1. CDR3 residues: CAWRGTGTGGNTIYF. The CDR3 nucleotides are TGTGCCTGGAGGGGAACAGGGACAGGAGGAAACACCATATATTTT.